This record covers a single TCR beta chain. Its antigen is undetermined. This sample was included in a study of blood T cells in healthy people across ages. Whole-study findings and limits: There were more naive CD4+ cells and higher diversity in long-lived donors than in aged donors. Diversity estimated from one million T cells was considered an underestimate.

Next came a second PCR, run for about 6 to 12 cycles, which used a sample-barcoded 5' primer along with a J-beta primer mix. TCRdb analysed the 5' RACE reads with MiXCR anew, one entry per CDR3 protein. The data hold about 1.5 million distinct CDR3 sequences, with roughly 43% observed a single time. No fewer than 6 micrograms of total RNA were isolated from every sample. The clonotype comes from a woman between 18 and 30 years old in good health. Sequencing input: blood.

As DNA, the CDR3 is TGTGCCAGCAGTTTAGCGGGGGGGGACACCGGGGAGCTGTTTTTT. Translation gives CASSLAGGDTGELFF. The chain is built from TRBV12-3 or TRBV12-4 and TRBJ2-2; 7 bases align to TRBD2. V dropped 0 bases and J dropped 3; count of bases not matched to a gene: 1. The CDR3 has 15 residues.